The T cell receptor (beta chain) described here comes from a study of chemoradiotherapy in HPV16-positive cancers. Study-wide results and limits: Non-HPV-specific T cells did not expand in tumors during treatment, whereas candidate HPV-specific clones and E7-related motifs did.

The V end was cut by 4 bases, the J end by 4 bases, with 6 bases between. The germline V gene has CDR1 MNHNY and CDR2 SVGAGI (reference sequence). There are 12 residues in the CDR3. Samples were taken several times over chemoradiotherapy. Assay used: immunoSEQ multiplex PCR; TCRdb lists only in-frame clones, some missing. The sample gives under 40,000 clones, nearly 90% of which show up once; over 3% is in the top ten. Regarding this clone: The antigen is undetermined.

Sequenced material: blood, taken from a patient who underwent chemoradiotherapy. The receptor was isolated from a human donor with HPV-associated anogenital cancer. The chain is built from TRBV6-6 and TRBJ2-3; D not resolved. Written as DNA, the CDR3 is TGTGCCAGCAGTTTCCTTTCAGATACGCAGTATTTT. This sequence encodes CASSFLSDTQYF.